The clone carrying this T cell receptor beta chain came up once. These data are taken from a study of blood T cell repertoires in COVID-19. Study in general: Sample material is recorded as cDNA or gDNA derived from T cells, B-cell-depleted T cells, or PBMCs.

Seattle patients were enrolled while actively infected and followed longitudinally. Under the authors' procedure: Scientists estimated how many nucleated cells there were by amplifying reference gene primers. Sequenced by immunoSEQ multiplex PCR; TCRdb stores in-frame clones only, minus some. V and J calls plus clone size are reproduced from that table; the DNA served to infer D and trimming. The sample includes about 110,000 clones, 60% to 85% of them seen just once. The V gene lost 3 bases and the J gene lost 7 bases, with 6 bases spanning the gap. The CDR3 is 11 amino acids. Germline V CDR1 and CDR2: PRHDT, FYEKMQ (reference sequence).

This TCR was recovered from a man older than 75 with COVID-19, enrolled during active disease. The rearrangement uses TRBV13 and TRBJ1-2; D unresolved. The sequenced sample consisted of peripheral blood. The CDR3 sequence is CASSLGSGYTF. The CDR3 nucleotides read TGTGCCAGCAGCTTGGGGAGTGGCTACACCTTC. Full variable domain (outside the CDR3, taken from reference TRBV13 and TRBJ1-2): AAGVIQSPRHLIKEKRETATLKCYPIPRHDTVYWYQQGPGQDPQFLISFYEKMQSDKGSIPDRFSAQQFSDYHSELNMSSLELGDSALYFCASSLGSGYTFGSGTRLTVV.